This T cell receptor beta chain stems from a study of T-cell reconstitution after alpha-beta-depleted transplantation in children. The study's findings and limits: Reportedly, alpha-beta T cells present about two months post-transplant originated from several hundred expanded clones of graft origin. Most T-cell counts and diversity one year after the transplant came from T cells that were newly produced. Elevated TCRbeta diversity at day 60 was traced, in some patients, to surviving recipient T cells and thymic progenitors.

Unique molecular identifiers were incorporated when the TCRbeta library was constructed. TCRdb reprocessed the PCR reads via MiXCR and lists one record per CDR3 protein. Here the sample spans a few hundred thousand distinct CDR3 sequences, over 20% being singletons. This clonotype has just a few counts. Its cognate antigen is unknown. This sample comprised PBMCs, obtained before TCRalphabeta/CD19-depleted stem cell transplant. The TCR originated in a boy younger than two with Wiskott-Aldrich syndrome, due to receive a stem cell transplant.

DNA for the CDR3: TGTGCCAGCAGCTTAGCCGGGGGGCGAAACATTCAGTACTTC. Amino acids: CASSLAGGRNIQYF. V usage is TRBV7-9 and J usage is TRBJ2-4; D is perhaps TRBD2 (7 bases). There are 14 residues in the CDR3. With 0 bases removed from V and 6 bases from J, the gap between germline ends came to 9 bases. Germline V gene lookup returns CDR1 SEHNR and CDR2 FQNEAQ (reference sequence).